What follows are 5 T cell receptor beta chains derived from one specimen sequenced in a study of shared clonotypes between healthy human individuals. The repertoire was sequenced with immunoSEQ multiplex PCR; TCRdb's copy has only in-frame clones and lacks some. The table lists 1.4 million to 1.5 million clones, 95% to 97% of them singletons, with roughly 1.2% in the top ten. The sample taken for sequencing was naive CD4+ T cells sorted from blood. Noted subset: CD45RA+ positively selected. These receptors were taken from a man aged 30 to 45 in good health.

The V and J genes are TRBV7-6 and TRBJ2-5; 10 nucleotides agree with TRBD2. The CDR3 extends over 19 amino acids. The germline V gene has CDR1 SGHVS and CDR2 FNYEAQ. V lost 0 bases and J lost 4; bases outside the gene matches: 14. The CDR3 DNA reads TGTGCCAGCAGCTTAGCCATGTACCCTAGCGGGAGTCCGCGAGAGACCCAGTACTTC. Protein product: CASSLAMYPSGSPRETQYF.

The chain carries TRBV4-1 and TRBJ2-1, with 13 bases fitting TRBD2. CDR3 size: 16 residues. The trim removed 2 bases at V and 8 bases at J, leaving 6 bases unmatched. Germline V CDR1 and CDR2: MGHRA, YSYEKL. The CDR3: CASSQPTSGRAYEQFF. CDR3 sequence (DNA): TGCGCCAGCAGCCAACCAACTAGCGGGAGGGCATATGAGCAGTTCTTC.

This chain connects TRBV6-1 to TRBJ2-2; the D call may be TRBD1 or TRBD2 (6 bases each). The ends were cut back, 2 bases at V and 1 base at J, with 11 bases in the middle. Germline V gene sequence: CDR1 MNHNS, CDR2 SASEGT. The CDR3 has 16 residues. The CDR3 region is CASSEYGGQNTGELFF. The DNA for the CDR3 is TGTGCCAGCAGTGAATACGGGGGCCAGAACACCGGGGAGCTGTTTTTT.

The chain is built from TRBV11-1 and TRBJ2-7; 14 positions match TRBD2. The CDR3 totals 18 residues. The germline CDR1 and CDR2 sequences are SGHAT and FQDESV (reference sequence). V trimming: 4 bases; J trimming: 4 bases; junction bases outside the gene matches: 12. The CDR3 nucleotides read TGTGCCAGCAGCTCGGGACTAGCGGGAGACCAGCCACTTTACGAGCAGTACTTC. Its protein is CASSSGLAGDQPLYEQYF.

The chain joins TRBV28 to TRBJ2-1; 15 nucleotides align to TRBD2. There are 18 residues in the CDR3. Trimming took 7 bases from V and 1 from J; bases not matched to a gene: 8. Germline CDR1 reads MDHEN; CDR2 reads SYDVKM. The CDR3 DNA follows: TGTGCCAGCATCCCGGGACTAGCGGGAGGTGGGTCCTACAATGAGCAGTTCTTC. Translated, it gives CASIPGLAGGGSYNEQFF.